This is a list of T cell receptor beta chains from one sample in a study of T cell clones after liver transplantation. Method: immunoSEQ multiplex PCR; TCRdb's copy keeps in-frame clones and lacks some. The sample includes over 60,000 clones, roughly 80% of them seen just once. Sequencing used CD4+ T cells from blood, obtained before liver transplant. These receptors originate from a human donor who received a liver transplant. Each CDR3 is given with its conserved first and last residue. The order of the fields is J gene, CDR3 length, clone size, D gene, V gene, CDR3 DNA, CDR3 protein. D genes are given only for firm matches. Part of the rows lack a size; the others show once, few, many or a class for expanded clones.

>TRBJ1-2|13|-|-|TRBV19
TGTGCCAGCGCGGCAGGGGATAACTATGGCTACACCTTC
CASAAGDNYGYTF
>TRBJ2-2|16|-|TRBD2|TRBV5-4
TGTGCCAGCAGGCTAGCGGGAGGCAGGAACACCGGGGAGCTGTTTTTT
CASRLAGGRNTGELFF
>TRBJ1-5|14|-|-|TRBV10-2
TGCGCCAGCAGTGAGTCGACAGCGAATCAGCCCCAGCATTTT
CASSESTANQPQHF
>TRBJ2-1|16|-|TRBD2|TRBV9
TGTGCCAGCAGCTTGTCACTAGCGGGAGCCTACAATGAGCAGTTCTTC
CASSLSLAGAYNEQFF
>TRBJ2-2|16|-|-|TRBV12-5
TGTGCTAGTGGTTTGTCCAAATGGGCGGGGCCCGGGGAGCTGTTTTTT
CASGLSKWAGPGELFF
>TRBJ1-5|15|few|TRBD1|TRBV29-1
TGCAGCGTTGGTCTGGGACAGGGGAGCAATCAGCCCCAGCATTTT
CSVGLGQGSNQPQHF
>TRBJ2-2|13|-|-|TRBV28
TGTGCCAGCGTTCGGGGGTTGTCGGGGGAGCTGTTTTTT
CASVRGLSGELFF
>TRBJ1-4|13|-|-|TRBV7-9
TGTGCCAGCAGCTTAGGGGTTAATGAAAAACTGTTTTTT
CASSLGVNEKLFF
>TRBJ1-1|15|-|-|TRBV7-9
TGTGCCAGCAGCTTACAGGGAGGGGCGAACACTGAAGCTTTCTTT
CASSLQGGANTEAFF
>TRBJ2-4|18|-|TRBD2|TRBV25-1
TGTGCCAGCAGTGAATATGAGGGGACTAGCGGGAGACGGGACATTCAGTACTTC
CASSEYEGTSGRRDIQYF
>TRBJ1-1|16|-|TRBD1|TRBV28
TGTGCCAGCAGTCCCGGGACAGGGTTTCTGGGCACTGAAGCTTTCTTT
CASSPGTGFLGTEAFF
>TRBJ2-5|16|-|-|TRBV21-1
TGTGCCAGCAGCAAAGCGACTAGCAGACCCCAGGGGACCCAGTACTTC
CASSKATSRPQGTQYF
>TRBJ2-2|15|-|TRBD1|TRBV9
TGTGCCAGCAGCGTAGAACAGGGGGCTTCCGGGGAGCTGTTTTTT
CASSVEQGASGELFF
>TRBJ1-2|13|-|-|TRBV28
TGTGCCAGCAGACCCGGAGGAGCGGGCAAAGACACCTTC
CASRPGGAGKDTF
>TRBJ1-5|13|-|-|TRBV28
TGTGCCAGCAGTTTACACATAAATCAGCCCCAGCATTTT
CASSLHINQPQHF
>TRBJ2-5|15|-|TRBD1|TRBV5-4
TGTGCCAGCAGGCCCACAGGGGGCGCGGGGGAGACCCAGTACTTC
CASRPTGGAGETQYF
>TRBJ2-7|13|-|TRBD2|TRBV7-8
TGTGCCAGCAGCGCCGGACTAGCAAACGAGCAGTACTTC
CASSAGLANEQYF
>TRBJ2-1|16|-|TRBD2|TRBV19
TGTGCCAGTAGTCCCCCCGGGACTAGCGGAGCGAGAGAGCAGTTCTTC
CASSPPGTSGAREQFF
>TRBJ2-2|15|-|TRBD1|TRBV5-1
TGCGCCAGCAGCCCTGGACAGGGGGTCACCGGGGAGCTGTTTTTT
CASSPGQGVTGELFF
>TRBJ2-7|12|few|-|TRBV2
TGTGCCAGCAGTCACGGGGTCTACGAGCAGTACTTC
CASSHGVYEQYF
>TRBJ2-2|15|-|TRBD2|TRBV29-1
TGCAGCGTTGGCCTAGCGGGAGTTGGGAGCGGGGAGCTGTTTTTT
CSVGLAGVGSGELFF
>TRBJ2-7|11|once|-|TRBV30
TGTGCCTGGAGTGTAGCCTACGAGCAGTACTTC
CAWSVAYEQYF
>TRBJ2-3|15|-|TRBD2|TRBV5-1
TGCGCCAGCAGCTTCGCGGGAGGGCGGGGAGATACGCAGTATTTT
CASSFAGGRGDTQYF
>TRBJ1-1|16|-|-|TRBV7-2
TGTGCCAGCAGCTTAGAGACAGGAGTAGCGAACACTGAAGCTTTCTTT
CASSLETGVANTEAFF
>TRBJ2-2|13|few|-|TRBV7-9
TGTGCCAGCAGCTTAGTTTCCGTGGGGGAGCTGTTTTTT
CASSLVSVGELFF
>TRBJ2-2|19|few|TRBD2|TRBV15
TGTGCCACCAGCGGCGTCAGGGGACTAGCGGGAGGTGGGACCGGGGAGCTGTTTTTT
CATSGVRGLAGGGTGELFF